Below, one TCR beta chain is given with its context. Antigen specificity is unknown. Sequencing used immunoSEQ multiplex PCR; TCRdb keeps in-frame clones, though not all of them. The sample holds approximately 54,000 clones, around 75% seen once. The data belong to a study of vaccination effects on CD4 cells after COVID-19. About the research overall: Subjects were given two BNT162b2 or mRNA-1273 vaccine doses.

This CDR3 has 16 residues. V trimming: 2 bases; J trimming: 3 bases; junction bases outside the gene matches: 8. Per the germline V gene, CDR1 is MGHRA and CDR2 is YSYEKL. ViraFEST expansion of antigen-specific CD4+ T cells with viral peptide pools preceded sequencing. A 10-day culture period preceded the isolation of CD4+ T cells. People in the vaccine group had not been infected with SARS-CoV-2 before, and their nucleocapsid antibodies were negative. At days 3 and 7, half of the medium was exchanged for IL-2 medium. Sequencing was performed on CD4+ T cells from PBMCs cultured with HCoV-229E spike peptides, taken before COVID-19 vaccination. This sequence joins TRBV4-1 and TRBJ2-3, with 7 nucleotides matching TRBD1. This TCR came from a human donor who received a COVID-19 vaccine. CDR3 nucleotide sequence: TGCGCCAGCAGCCAACCGACAGGGCTGGAAACAGATACGCAGTATTTT. Translating it yields CASSQPTGLETDTQYF.